The 13 T cell receptor beta chains presented below share a single source sample, sequenced in a study of blood T cells in healthy people across ages. PCR was performed a second time for about 6 to 11 cycles using a sample-barcoded 5' primer and a J-beta primer mix. Each CDR3 protein gets one entry after TCRdb re-called the 5' RACE reads with MiXCR. This table holds about 640,000 distinct CDR3 sequences, roughly 53% found once. Specimen: blood. The receptors come from a man between 60 and 70 years old in good health.

This chain links TRBV6-5 with TRBJ2-1; 12 nucleotides agree with TRBD2. The germline CDR1 and CDR2 sequences are MNHEY and SVGAGI. The CDR3 runs 16 residues. Unmatched junction bases numbered 8, after V lost 6 bases and J lost 5 bases. The CDR3 bases are TGTGCCAGCAGCCCAGCCGGACTAGCGGGGAACAATGAGCAGTTCTTC. Its protein is CASSPAGLAGNNEQFF.

The chain combines TRBV6-5 with TRBJ2-5, with D maybe TRBD1 (8 bases). The CDR3 length is 13 residues. Trimming removed 6 bases at V and 4 bases at J, with 12 bases between. The germline CDR1 and CDR2 sequences are MNHEY and SVGAGI. DNA for the CDR3: TGTGCCAGCAGACAGGGGGGGAGAGAGACCCAGTACTTC. Amino acids: CASRQGGRETQYF.

This clonotype was observed a handful of times. The chain recombines TRBV28 with TRBJ2-5, with 8 bases identical to TRBD1. CDR3 length: 16 amino acids. The germline V gene has CDR1 MDHEN and CDR2 SYDVKM. Trimming at V came to 4 bases and at J to 1 base, leaving 8 bases not matched to a gene. The CDR3: CASSSGTGLTQETQYF. Here the CDR3 DNA reads TGTGCCAGCAGTTCCGGGACAGGACTAACCCAAGAGACCCAGTACTTC.

The rearrangement uses TRBV29-1 and TRBJ1-2, with 12 positions matching TRBD1. This CDR3 has 16 amino acids. Per germline, CDR1 SQVTM and CDR2 ANQGSEA. J was trimmed by 5 bases and V by 8 bases; bases with no gene match: 15. The CDR3 is CSTSIGTGGARYGYTF. In DNA form, the CDR3 reads TGCAGCACAAGTATAGGGACAGGGGGCGCCCGGTATGGCTACACCTTC.

The chain is built from TRBV6-1 and TRBJ2-7, with 7 bases lining up with TRBD1. The germline V gene has CDR1 MNHNS and CDR2 SASEGT. CDR3 size: 16 residues. J gave up 6 bases and V 4 bases, and 15 bases lay outside the gene matches. The CDR3, as DNA: TGTGCCAGCAGTGGAGGCCGGGACAGTGGTATCTTCGAGCAGTACTTC. It specifies CASSGGRDSGIFEQYF.

This chain joins TRBV21-1 and TRBJ1-2; the D segment call TRBD1 is taken from the table without a DNA check. TRBV21-1 is shown as a pseudogene. The CDR3 contains 15 residues. CDR3 nucleotide sequence: TGTGCCAGCAGCACCGCCCCGGGACAGCTCTATGGCTACACCTTC. Its protein is CASSTAPGQLYGYTF.

The sample holds one count of this clonotype. This chain connects TRBV4-2 to TRBJ1-2; a weak D match, TRBD1 (6 bases). CDR3 size: 18 residues. From germline, CDR1 is LGHNA and CDR2 YNFKEQ. Trimming removed 0 bases from V and 8 bases from J, with 25 bases in between. The DNA for the CDR3 is TGTGCCAGCAGCCAAGATGGGGTGGGCGCGGGGGCCCCTACAGGCTACACCTTC. Its protein is CASSQDGVGAGAPTGYTF.

This chain links TRBV9 with TRBJ2-1, with TRBD2 matching 14 bases. The CDR3 spans 16 residues. The germline V gene has CDR1 SGDLS and CDR2 YYNGEE. With V trimmed by 3 bases and J by 10 bases, 9 bases remained unmatched. CDR3 region: CASSDQTSGGVWEQFF. CDR3 bases: TGTGCCAGCAGCGACCAGACTAGCGGGGGGGTTTGGGAGCAGTTCTTC.

This clonotype was counted between two and nine times. This clone may be a read error of a much larger clone one base away. The chain carries TRBV6-5 and TRBJ2-5, with 9 bases aligning to TRBD1. CDR1 and CDR2 (germline): MNHEY, SVGAGI. The CDR3 is made up of 13 amino acids. The V gene end was trimmed by 7 bases and the J gene end by 11 bases; junction bases not matched to a gene: 11. CDR3 residues: CASIGTGPNEQYF. In DNA form, the CDR3 reads TGTGCCAGCATAGGGACAGGGCCAAATGAGCAGTACTTC.

This clonotype was seen more than once but under ten times. This chain joins TRBV3-1 and TRBJ2-7, with 7 nucleotides matching TRBD2. The CDR3 is made up of 16 amino acids. The ends lost 1 base at V and 3 bases at J; junction bases unmatched: 9. Germline-derived CDR1 and CDR2 are LGHDT and YNNKEL (reference sequence). The CDR3 sequence: CASSQALTSIGYEQYF. The CDR3, as DNA: TGTGCCAGCAGCCAAGCCCTGACTAGCATCGGCTACGAGCAGTACTTC.

The chain uses TRBV29-1 and TRBJ2-3; a weak D match, TRBD2 (7 bases). The V gene's germline CDR1 is SQVTM and CDR2 ANQGSEA. CDR3 length equals 15 residues. V lost 6 bases and J 5 bases, leaving 21 bases between the germline ends. The CDR3 DNA is TGCAGCGTGCGACATTGGGGGGGGGCGAGAGATACGCAGTATTTT. Its protein is CSVRHWGGARDTQYF.

This CDR3 is CASSLDAGWNEQFF. CDR3 coding DNA: TGTGCCAGCAGCTTAGATGCAGGGTGGAATGAGCAGTTCTTC. V gene TRBV7-2 combines with J gene TRBJ2-1, with D tentatively TRBD1 (5 bases). V lost 1 base and J lost 7, with 11 bases in between. The CDR3 extends over 14 amino acids. Germline V gene lookup returns CDR1 SGHTA and CDR2 FQGNSA.

The chain employs TRBV5-1 and TRBJ1-4, with D maybe TRBD1 (5 bases). Germline assignment: CDR1 SGHRS and CDR2 YFSETQ. V was pared by 0 bases and J by 7 bases, with 13 bases between. The CDR3 consists of 15 residues. The CDR3 DNA reads TGCGCCAGCAGCTTGGATGGCAGGGTGGGTGAAAAACTGTTTTTT. Its protein is CASSLDGRVGEKLFF.